The clone carrying this T cell receptor beta chain was counted a few times. Its target is unknown. The data derive from a study of early T cells in non-severe SARS-CoV-2 infection. The CDR3 is made up of 9 amino acids. Germline lookup yields CDR1 LGHDT and CDR2 YNNKEL (reference sequence). Trimming removed 8 bases from V and 7 bases from J, with 6 bases in between. Regarding the study as a whole: CD4 and private specificities were missed by VDJdb matching, which favored anti-spike CD8 responses.

TCRdb reprocessed the 5' RACE reads with MiXCR, giving one entry per CDR3 protein. Among fewer than 95,000 distinct CDR3 sequences listed, over 15% were seen once. V gene TRBV3-1 combines with J gene TRBJ2-7; D gene ambiguous. The sample here was whole blood, taken at baseline. This TCR derives from an adult who was a healthcare worker with PCR-confirmed SARS-CoV-2 infection or an uninfected control (not recorded which). DNA of the CDR3: TGTGCCAGCCGACGGGAGCAGTACTTC. The encoded protein is CASRREQYF.